Following are 22 T cell receptor beta chains from one sample sequenced in a study of glioma-infiltrating T cells. Using RNA template, CDR3s of TCR alpha and beta were amplified with iRepertoire arm-PCR. TCRdb used MiXCR to reprocess the multiplex PCR reads, holding one entry per CDR3 protein. Of approximately 100,000 distinct CDR3 sequences listed, 29% are singletons. The sequenced material came from glioma tissue, nonneoplastic brain tissue, or PBMCs (not recorded which). The receptor source for this set is a human donor with low-grade glioma or glioblastoma, undergoing nonglioma brain surgery, or in good health (not recorded which).

This clonotype came up many times. V is TRBV20-1 and J is TRBJ1-5, with 8 bases aligning to TRBD1. The CDR3 consists of 15 residues. V gave up 3 bases and J gave up 2 bases; unmatched junction bases: 6. From germline, CDR1 is DFQATT and CDR2 SNEGSKA (reference sequence). CDR3 in DNA: TGCAGTGCTAGTTGGGGACAGGTGGGCAATCAGCCCCAGCATTTT. This encodes CSASWGQVGNQPQHF.

On this clonotype itself: This clone may be a read error of a much larger clone one base away. The V gene is TRBV27, the J gene TRBJ1-5, with D tentatively TRBD1 (5 bases). CDR1 is MNHEY, CDR2 SMNVEV, per germline (reference sequence). The CDR3 contains 13 residues. CDR3 nucleotides: TGTGCCAGCGGGACGTTGGGCAATCGGCCCCAGCATTTT. This translates into CASGTLGNRPQHF.

This clonotype was counted ten times or more. This chain links TRBV27 with TRBJ1-1; 7 bases are shared with TRBD1. This CDR3 is built from 14 residues. V lost 7 bases and J lost 5; bases outside the gene matches: 10. Germline V CDR1 and CDR2: MNHEY, SMNVEV (reference sequence). The CDR3 sequence: CASTFHRGVTEAFF. Written as DNA, the CDR3 is TGTGCCAGCACCTTTCACAGGGGAGTTACTGAAGCTTTCTTT.

This clonotype has ten or more counts. V and J are TRBV7-9 and TRBJ1-1, with no clear D. V dropped 1 base and J dropped 6 bases, with 6 bases sitting between them. The CDR3 loop spans 12 amino acids. Germline CDR1 reads SEHNR; CDR2 reads FQNEAQ (reference sequence). The CDR3 reads CASSLVVPEAFF. CDR3 DNA: TGTGCCAGCAGCTTAGTTGTCCCTGAAGCTTTCTTT. Full variable domain (missing parts from reference TRBV7-9 and TRBJ1-1): DTGVSQNPRHKITKRGQNVTFRCDPISEHNRLYWYRQTLGQGPEFLTYFQNEAQLEKSRLLSDRFSAERPKGSFSTLEIQRTEQGDSAMYLCASSLVVPEAFFGQGTRLTVV.

This clonotype was seen a handful of times. The chain combines TRBV7-6 with TRBJ2-1, with 9 nucleotides matching TRBD1. The CDR3 is 14 residues long. V lost 5 bases, J lost 5 bases, and 4 bases stayed unmatched. From germline, CDR1 is SGHVS and CDR2 FNYEAQ. CDR3 sequence: CASSPGTGHNEQFF. The CDR3 region has the DNA TGTGCCAGCAGCCCCGGGACAGGGCACAATGAGCAGTTCTTC.

Concerning this clonotype: A much larger clonotype is one base distant, so this may be a read error. This chain joins TRBV20-1 and TRBJ2-3; 11 bases are a match to TRBD2. The germline V gene encodes CDR1 DFQATT and CDR2 SNEGSKA (reference sequence). The CDR3 length is 15 residues. V lost 0 bases and J lost 9; bases outside the gene matches: 8. As DNA, the CDR3 is TGCAGTGCTAGAGATACGTCTAGCGGGGGGCAAACGCAGTATTTT. Translation: CSARDTSSGGQTQYF.

On this clonotype: This may come from a read error, since a much larger clone is one base off. The chain is built from TRBV2 and TRBJ1-2, with TRBD1 identical over 8 bases. Germline lookup yields CDR1 SNHLY and CDR2 FYNNEI. The CDR3 length is 13 residues. Here the CDR3 reads CASRGQANYDYTF. As DNA, the CDR3 is TGTGCCAGCAGGGGACAGGCTAACTATGACTACACCTTC.

This clonotype was counted many times. The V and J genes are TRBV6-1 and TRBJ2-7, with 7 bases identical to TRBD1. The germline V gene has CDR1 MNHNS and CDR2 SASEGT. This CDR3 contains 14 residues. V was pared by 6 bases and J by 1 base, with 6 bases of the junction left unmatched. CDR3 amino acids: CASRVGTESYEQYF. The CDR3 nucleotides are TGTGCCAGCAGAGTCGGGACAGAGTCCTACGAGCAGTACTTC.

This clonotype was counted many times. This CDR3 is CASTNTGIQPQHF. The CDR3 nucleotides read TGTGCCAGCACCAACACAGGGATTCAGCCCCAGCATTTT. The V gene is TRBV28, the J gene TRBJ1-5; a possible D gene is TRBD1 (6 bases). The V end was cut by 7 bases, the J end by 6 bases, with 13 bases between. Germline lookup yields CDR1 MDHEN and CDR2 SYDVKM. The CDR3 has 13 amino acids.

The DNA for the CDR3 is TGTGCCAGCAGTTACGACGGGGTGAACACTGAAGCTTTCTTT. Translated, it gives CASSYDGVNTEAFF. The chain carries TRBV6-2 or TRBV6-3 and TRBJ1-1; no definite D call. The V gene's germline CDR1 is MNHEY and CDR2 SVGEGT. V gave up 2 bases and J gave up 0 bases, with 7 bases separating them. The CDR3 contains 14 residues.

The rearrangement links TRBV10-3 to TRBJ2-7, with D possibly being TRBD2 (7 bases). The CDR3 spans 13 residues. Germline values: CDR1 ENHRY, CDR2 SYGVKD. With 4 bases removed from V and 5 bases from J, the gap between germline ends came to 12 bases. The CDR3 spells CAISVGGAHEQYF. CDR3 nucleotide sequence: TGTGCCATCAGTGTTGGGGGGGCCCACGAGCAGTACTTC.

Ten or more counts support this clonotype. The J gene is TRBJ1-1, the V gene TRBV12-3 or TRBV12-4; tentative D call: TRBD1 (5 bases). The CDR3 is 15 amino acids. The germline V and J ends were trimmed by 5 bases and 3 bases, with 16 bases remaining between them. The CDR3 nucleotides are TGTGCCAGCAGTCCCCCCGGGGCTTTGGACACTGAAGCTTTCTTT. Translated: CASSPPGALDTEAFF.

This clonotype was counted many times. The chain links TRBV20-1 to TRBJ2-7; the D is unclear. Germline V gene data show CDR1 as DFQATT and CDR2 as SNEGSKA (reference sequence). V lost 6 bases to trimming and J lost 3 bases, with 15 bases between them. The CDR3 is 13 residues long. CDR3 nucleotide sequence: TGCAGTGCAAAACGGCAAAAGGGCTACGAGCAGTACTTC. Encoded protein: CSAKRQKGYEQYF.

This clonotype has more than one count but fewer than ten. The chain couples TRBV19 to TRBJ2-2, with 13 bases lining up with TRBD2. The CDR3 covers 20 residues. J gave up 0 bases and V 6 bases, and 13 bases lay outside the gene matches. Germline-derived CDR1 and CDR2 are LNHDA and SQIVND (reference sequence). CDR3 coding DNA: TGTGCCAGTAGGGACATTATCGGACTAGCGGGGGACCCGAACACCGGGGAGCTGTTTTTT. It specifies CASRDIIGLAGDPNTGELFF. The full variable domain, its missing parts supplied by reference TRBV19 and TRBJ2-2, is DGGITQSPKYLFRKEGQNVTLSCEQNLNHDAMYWYRQDPGQGLRLIYYSQIVNDFQKGDIAEGYSVSREKKESFPLTVTSAQKNPTAFYLCASRDIIGLAGDPNTGELFFGEGSRLTVL.

Concerning this clonotype itself: A much larger clone sits a single nucleotide away, making a read error possible. The chain links TRBV14 to TRBJ2-1, with a possible D match to TRBD2 (6 bases). Germline V gives CDR1 SGHDN, CDR2 FVKESK. CDR3 length equals 17 residues. V lost 1 base, J lost 3 bases, and 16 bases lay in between. The CDR3 DNA follows: TGTGCCAGCAGCCAAGTTGGGGGGATGCGGTTCTACAATGAGCAGTTCTTC. Translation gives CASSQVGGMRFYNEQFF.

The J gene is TRBJ1-4, the V gene TRBV5-1; D unclear. The V and J ends lost 0 bases and 4 bases respectively, with 7 bases between them. The CDR3 runs to 14 residues. The germline gives CDR1 SGHRS, CDR2 YFSETQ. The CDR3 protein is CASSLGRLNEKLFF. In DNA, the CDR3 is TGCGCCAGCAGCTTGGGACGGCTTAATGAAAAACTGTTTTTT.

A word on this clonotype: A much larger clone is a single base away; this may be a read error. The rearrangement links TRBV9 to TRBJ2-5; D is ambiguous. Trimming removed 0 bases from V and 0 bases from J, with 0 bases in between. The CDR3 sequence is 12 residues long. Germline assignment: CDR1 SGDLS and CDR2 YYNGEE. Here the CDR3 reads CASSVDQETQYF. The DNA for the CDR3 is TGTGCCAGCAGCGTAGACCAAGAGACCCAGTACTTC. Drawing the rest from reference TRBV9 and TRBJ2-5, the complete variable domain is DSGVTQTPKHLITATGQRVTLRCSPRSGDLSVYWYQQSLDQGLQFLIQYYNGEERAKGNILERFSAQQFPDLHSELNLSSLELGDSALYFCASSVDQETQYFGPGTRLLVL.

For this clonotype: A much larger clone is a single base away; this may be a read error. The J gene is TRBJ1-1, the V gene TRBV20-1; no clear D. Per germline, CDR1 DFQATT and CDR2 SNEGSKA (reference sequence). The CDR3 sequence is 12 residues long. The CDR3 sequence: CSARDLTGEDFF. The CDR3 DNA reads TGCAGTGCTAGAGATCTCACGGGTGAAGATTTCTTT.

This clonotype was counted ten times or more. This chain links TRBV4-3 with TRBJ1-2; weak D call: TRBD1 (5 bases). This CDR3 has 16 amino acids. Germline CDR1 LGHNA, CDR2 YSLEER. V dropped 0 bases and J dropped 8 bases, with 19 bases sitting between them. This CDR3 reads CASSQDRGGAGWGYTF. CDR3 in DNA: TGCGCCAGCAGCCAAGATCGCGGGGGAGCAGGTTGGGGCTACACCTTC.

As to this clonotype: This could be a read error, since a much larger clone is one nucleotide away. The V and J genes are TRBV11-1 and TRBJ2-1; D ambiguous. CDR1 is SGHAT, CDR2 FQDESV, per germline (reference sequence). V was cut by 5 bases and J by 9 bases, with 17 bases left in between. The length of the CDR3 is 14 residues. In nucleotides, the CDR3 is TGTGCCAGCAGCCAAGAACTCTTGTACGTTGAGCAGTTCTTC. Translated, it gives CASSQELLYVEQFF.

This clonotype was recorded many times. CDR3: CASRFGTRGSPLHF. In DNA, the CDR3 is TGTGCCAGCAGATTTGGCACCAGGGGTTCACCCCTCCACTTT. The chain is built from TRBV14 and TRBJ1-6, with D perhaps TRBD1 (6 bases). Germline V gene lookup returns CDR1 SGHDN and CDR2 FVKESK. Between the trimmed V and J ends, which lost 6 bases and 9 bases, there was a span of 15 bases. The CDR3 length is 14 residues.

The sample holds a few counts of this clonotype. The V call is TRBV19, the J call TRBJ1-2, with D uncertain. The germline V and J ends were trimmed by 0 bases and 4 bases, with 9 bases remaining between them. The CDR3 spans 14 residues. The germline gives CDR1 LNHDA, CDR2 SQIVND (reference sequence). The CDR3 nucleotides are TGTGCCAGTAGTATAGACGGAGGTCCCTATGGCTACACCTTC. It encodes CASSIDGGPYGYTF.